This TCR beta chain comes out of a study of blood T cells in healthy people across ages. A J-beta primer mix and a sample-barcoded 5' primer were used in a second PCR of about 7 to 12 cycles. One entry per CDR3 protein results from TCRdb running MiXCR on the 5' RACE reads. The sample shows 500,000 to 600,000 distinct CDR3 sequences, approximately 27% of them seen only once. Broader study findings: Age showed a roughly linear inverse relationship with TCR beta diversity per million T cells.

J lost 16 bases, V lost 0 bases, and 6 bases had no gene match. There are 11 residues in the CDR3. Germline loops: CDR1 DFQATT, CDR2 SNEGSKA (reference sequence). Per-sample yields of isolated PBMCs were at least 6 million. With regard to this clonotype: Its matching antigen is unknown.

Sequenced: blood. This TCR derives from a woman aged 65 to 85 in good health. The chain employs TRBV20-1 and TRBJ2-1; 7 bases line up with TRBD2. CDR3 residues: CSARDNSGTFF. The CDR3 DNA is TGCAGTGCTAGAGATAACAGCGGGACCTTCTTC.